The 18 T cell receptor beta chains reported below all come from one sample, sequenced in a study of shared clonotypes between healthy human individuals. The assay was immunoSEQ multiplex PCR, and TCRdb's table has in-frame clones only and misses some. The repertoire includes around 980,000 clones, 75% to 80% of them detected once, and roughly 0.62% sits in the top ten. Sequencing used memory CD4+ T cells from PBMCs. Subset here: CD45RA-negative fraction. The receptor set was obtained from a man aged 18 to 30 in good health. Some clones in this sample may be carry-over from other donors' samples.

This chain connects TRBV5-1 to TRBJ2-5; D perhaps matches TRBD2 (6 bases). Germline V gene lookup returns CDR1 SGHRS and CDR2 YFSETQ. This CDR3 has 16 residues. Trimming left V 4 bases short and J 4 bases short, with 20 bases between. The CDR3 region has the DNA TGCGCCAGCAGCCCCAGCTCGTCGGGGGAGCGAGAGACCCAGTACTTC. It encodes CASSPSSSGERETQYF.

The chain employs TRBV19 and TRBJ2-7; D ambiguous. V was cut by 5 bases and J by 3 bases, with 5 bases left in between. Germline CDR1 LNHDA, CDR2 SQIVND (reference sequence). The CDR3 runs 11 residues. The CDR3 DNA reads as TGTGCCAGTAGTGGCAGCTACGAGCAGTACTTC. Amino acid sequence: CASSGSYEQYF.

This chain links TRBV30 with TRBJ2-1; perhaps TRBD2 as D (5 bases). This CDR3 comprises 12 residues. V lost 1 base to trimming and J lost 9 bases, with 10 bases between them. Germline V CDR1 and CDR2: GTSNPN, SVGIG (reference sequence). The CDR3 nucleotides read TGTGCCTGGAGTGGGCCGGGGATTGAGCAGTTCTTC. It translates to CAWSGPGIEQFF.

The CDR3 reads CAWSPKTGYRDEKLFF. In DNA, the CDR3 is TGTGCCTGGAGTCCAAAAACAGGGTATAGGGATGAAAAACTGTTTTTT. This chain connects TRBV30 to TRBJ1-4; tentatively, D is TRBD1 (6 bases). This CDR3 contains 16 residues. V lost 2 bases and J 6 bases, leaving 19 bases between the germline ends. Germline values: CDR1 GTSNPN, CDR2 SVGIG (reference sequence).

The chain employs TRBV10-2 and TRBJ1-2; D perhaps matches TRBD1 (5 bases). Per germline, CDR1 WSHSY and CDR2 SAAADI. Trimming cost V 8 bases and J 6 bases, with 16 bases left between them. The CDR3 runs to 13 residues. CDR3 loop: CASGRQYRDGYTF. As DNA, the CDR3 is TGCGCCAGCGGAAGACAGTACCGGGATGGCTACACCTTC.

The chain carries TRBV4-1 and TRBJ2-1; possible D gene TRBD2, 7 bases. Germline CDR1 is MGHRA and CDR2 is YSYEKL. V was clipped by 4 bases and J by 9 bases, with 13 bases between them. The CDR3 has 13 amino acids. Here the CDR3 reads CASSRAGAGEQFF. In nucleotides, the CDR3 is TGCGCCAGCAGCCGCGCGGGGGCAGGTGAGCAGTTCTTC.

The V call is TRBV5-1, the J call TRBJ2-2, with 8 bases aligning to TRBD2. V lost 4 bases and J lost 2; bases outside the gene matches: 4. This CDR3 has 15 residues. Germline V gene sequence: CDR1 SGHRS, CDR2 YFSETQ. This chain's CDR3 is CASSAGTSNTGELFF. The CDR3 bases are TGCGCCAGCAGCGCTGGGACTAGTAACACCGGGGAGCTGTTTTTT.

V and J are TRBV2 and TRBJ2-2; D not resolved. Deletions cut 8 bases from V and 0 bases from J, with 13 bases between. In germline, CDR1 is SNHLY, CDR2 FYNNEI. There are 15 residues in the CDR3. The CDR3 DNA is TGTGCCAGCGGTGGACGGACCGCGAACACCGGGGAGCTGTTTTTT. Translation: CASGGRTANTGELFF.

The chain recombines TRBV7-9 with TRBJ2-1; weak D call: TRBD1 (6 bases). Trimming stripped 5 bases from V and 5 bases from J, with 22 bases between. The CDR3 runs 17 residues. Germline assignment: CDR1 SEHNR and CDR2 FQNEAQ (reference sequence). The CDR3, as DNA: TGTGCCAGCAGCCCCGTGATGGGGGCCAGAAATGACAATGAGCAGTTCTTC. Its protein is CASSPVMGARNDNEQFF.

The chain has TRBV4-1 and TRBJ1-5; D may be TRBD1 (5 bases). The CDR3 length is 16 residues. The germline V and J ends were trimmed by 0 bases and 7 bases, with 16 bases remaining between them. From germline, CDR1 is MGHRA and CDR2 YSYEKL. CDR3 region: CASSQDLWGSTQPQHF. DNA of the CDR3: TGCGCCAGCAGCCAAGACCTTTGGGGGTCCACGCAGCCCCAGCATTTT.

This rearrangement joins TRBV6-1 to TRBJ2-7; possibly TRBD1 for D (6 bases). Per germline, CDR1 MNHNS and CDR2 SASEGT. Trimming shortened V by 6 bases and J by 7 bases, and 22 bases separated the two germline ends. The CDR3 contains 15 residues. The CDR3 coding sequence is TGTGCCAGCAGGTTTTCCACAGGGCTGGGCGGGGAGCAGTACTTC. This sequence encodes CASRFSTGLGGEQYF.

The chain combines TRBV7-9 with TRBJ2-3, with D possibly being TRBD1 (5 bases). Looked up from germline, CDR1 is SEHNR and CDR2 is FQNEAQ (reference sequence). V was trimmed by 5 bases and J by 4 bases, leaving 10 bases between them. The CDR3 is made up of 13 amino acids. CDR3 sequence reads: CASSPQGADTQYF. CDR3 DNA: TGTGCCAGCAGCCCCCAGGGCGCAGATACGCAGTATTTT.

This rearrangement joins TRBV5-6 to TRBJ1-2; a weak D match, TRBD1 (5 bases). The CDR3 is 14 residues long. Trimming pared 4 bases from V and 6 bases from J, leaving 16 bases between. Germline V gene sequence: CDR1 SGHDT, CDR2 YYEEEE. The CDR3 nucleotides read TGTGCCAGCAGCCGGGCGGGGCGTTCGGATGGCTACACCTTC. Amino acid sequence: CASSRAGRSDGYTF. The whole variable domain, filled in from reference TRBV5-6 and TRBJ1-2, reads DAGVTQSPTHLIKTRGQQVTLRCSPKSGHDTVSWYQQALGQGPQFIFQYYEEEERQRGNFPDRFSGHQFPNYSSELNVNALLLGDSALYLCASSRAGRSDGYTFGSGTRLTVV.

In its sample, this clone was seen a few times. The junction shows a germline mismatch at one end, possibly a read error. The rearrangement uses TRBV7-8 and TRBJ1-2, with TRBD1 matching 8 bases. The germline V gene encodes CDR1 SGHVS and CDR2 FQNEAQ. The CDR3 consists of 15 residues. CDR3 in DNA: TGTGCCAGCAGCCTAGCGTCCGGGACAGGTTATGGCTACACCTTC. This encodes CASSLASGTGYGYTF.

The chain joins TRBV5-1 to TRBJ2-6; TRBD1 matches 8 bases. CDR1 is SGHRS, CDR2 YFSETQ, per germline. The CDR3 is 16 residues long. The V segment lost 1 base and the J segment 4 bases; nucleotides outside the gene matches: 4. The CDR3 here is CASSLQGAAGANVLTF. The CDR3 region has the DNA TGCGCCAGCAGCTTGCAGGGGGCGGCAGGGGCCAACGTCCTGACTTTC.

This clone was detected once. A read error likely explains this, since a far larger clone differs by one base. The rearrangement uses TRBV28 and TRBJ1-2; D possibly corresponds to TRBD1 (5 bases). CDR1 and CDR2 from the germline V gene are MDHEN and SYDVKM. The length of the CDR3 is 14 residues. The CDR3 DNA reads TGTGTCAGCAGTTTTTCCTGGGGGGGTTATGGCTACACCTTC. It encodes CVSSFSWGGYGYTF.

The chain combines TRBV28 with TRBJ1-5, with D possibly TRBD1 on 5 matching bases. The CDR3 runs 15 residues. V dropped 6 bases and J dropped 7 bases, with 19 bases sitting between them. The germline CDR1 and CDR2 sequences are MDHEN and SYDVKM. CDR3 sequence: CASRKLRGPVQPQHF. CDR3 in DNA: TGTGCCAGCAGAAAACTTCGGGGACCAGTCCAGCCCCAGCATTTT.

This chain uses TRBV18 with TRBJ1-1, with 9 bases that match TRBD1. V lost 2 bases and J lost 10; bases outside the gene matches: 8. Germline V gene sequence: CDR1 KGHSH, CDR2 LQKENI. The CDR3 extends over 14 amino acids. The CDR3 coding sequence is TGTGCCAGCTCACCAGATGGGGACAGGGTTCCAGCTTTCTTT. Translated, it gives CASSPDGDRVPAFF.